Below are 15 T cell receptor beta chains sequenced from a single sample in a study of spatial heterogeneity in lung cancer. Whole-study results and caveats: Expanded alpha and beta TCR counts within tumors tracked tumor mutation counts.

TCRdb re-called the 5' RACE reads with MiXCR, one entry per CDR3 protein. The sample has about 29,000 distinct CDR3 sequences, about 7% seen once. No antigen has been assigned to these receptors. As to time point: sample taken at primary tumor resection. Sequenced material: lung tumor tissue, taken at surgery. All receptors derive from a male donor with early-stage non-small cell lung cancer.

This clonotype has at least ten counts. This sequence joins TRBV3-1 and TRBJ2-2; unclear D gene. Trimming removed 3 bases at V and 5 bases at J, with 7 bases between. CDR3 length: 13 residues. Germline CDR1 reads LGHDT; CDR2 reads YNNKEL (reference sequence). The CDR3 nucleotides read TGTGCCAGCAGCCATCTCAGGACCGGGGAGCTGTTTTTT. It specifies CASSHLRTGELFF.

This clonotype was observed at least ten times. V usage is TRBV10-3 and J usage is TRBJ2-3; 10 bases line up with TRBD2. Germline CDR1 is ENHRY and CDR2 is SYGVKD. V trimming: 0 bases; J trimming: 2 bases; junction bases outside the gene matches: 8. The CDR3 contains 18 residues. Written as DNA, the CDR3 is TGTGCCATCAGTGAGTCGAAGGCTAGCGGGGGACTCACAGATACGCAGTATTTT. Translation gives CAISESKASGGLTDTQYF.

This clonotype has ten or more counts. The chain combines TRBV3-1 with TRBJ1-1, with 9 bases that match TRBD1. The CDR3 is 14 amino acids. From germline, CDR1 is LGHDT and CDR2 YNNKEL (reference sequence). Losses at the gene ends were 4 bases for V and 4 bases for J; bases not matched to a gene: 4. The DNA of the CDR3 is TGTGCCAGCAGCCTCCGGACAGGGGCCACTGAAGCTTTCTTT. Its protein is CASSLRTGATEAFF.

In this sample, this clonotype turned up many times. The V gene is TRBV28, the J gene TRBJ2-5, with TRBD2 matching over 9 bases. The CDR3 spans 17 residues. The V segment lost 1 base and the J segment 1 base; nucleotides outside the gene matches: 7. Germline V lookup: CDR1 MDHEN, CDR2 SYDVKM. CDR3 sequence: CASSLLGQRGAQETQYF. The CDR3 DNA is TGTGCCAGCAGTTTATTGGGGCAGCGGGGGGCCCAAGAGACCCAGTACTTC.

This chain links TRBV7-2 with TRBJ1-1, with unresolved D. The CDR3 runs 13 residues. The germline V and J ends were trimmed by 4 bases and 0 bases, with 6 bases remaining between them. In germline, CDR1 is SGHTA, CDR2 FQGNSA. CDR3 in DNA: TGTGCCAGCAGCTCCCGAGTGAACACTGAAGCTTTCTTT. It yields the protein CASSSRVNTEAFF.

This clonotype has just a few counts. This sequence joins TRBV6-5 and TRBJ1-4; D uncertain. The CDR3 runs to 16 residues. The V gene's germline CDR1 is MNHEY and CDR2 SVGAGI. V was clipped by 6 bases and J by 0 bases, with 14 bases between them. CDR3 sequence (DNA): TGTGCCAGCAGCAGATCGCCGGTTGCAACTAATGAAAAACTGTTTTTT. It encodes CASSRSPVATNEKLFF.

At least ten counts were recorded for this clonotype. The CDR3 nucleotides read TGTGCCAGTAGTTTTCCGGGACAGGGTCGTCGGGAGCTGTTTTTT. Its translation is CASSFPGQGRRELFF. The rearrangement joins TRBV19 to TRBJ2-2, with 9 nucleotides matching TRBD1. Losses at the gene ends were 5 bases for V and 9 bases for J; bases not matched to a gene: 10. The germline gives CDR1 LNHDA, CDR2 SQIVND (reference sequence). This CDR3 contains 15 residues.

This clonotype has ten or more counts. V gene TRBV4-3 combines with J gene TRBJ2-2; D might be TRBD2 (5 bases). Germline V gene sequence: CDR1 LGHNA, CDR2 YSLEER. CDR3 size: 14 residues. V gave up 3 bases and J gave up 5 bases, with 10 bases separating them. DNA for the CDR3: TGCGCCAGCAGCCAGACCGGGAAGACCGGGGAGCTGTTTTTT. Translated: CASSQTGKTGELFF.

Ten or more counts support this clonotype. The chain links TRBV7-9 to TRBJ2-2; D remains ambiguous. Germline-derived CDR1 and CDR2 are SEHNR and FQNEAQ (reference sequence). The ends were cut back, 0 bases at V and 0 bases at J, with 8 bases in the middle. This CDR3 is 16 amino acids long. This CDR3 is CASSLAYTSNTGELFF. The CDR3, as DNA: TGTGCCAGCAGCTTAGCTTACACCTCGAACACCGGGGAGCTGTTTTTT.

The V call is TRBV20-1, the J call TRBJ2-7; TRBD1 agrees at 7 bases. CDR1 and CDR2 (germline): DFQATT, SNEGSKA (reference sequence). The CDR3 covers 13 residues. The V gene end was trimmed by 0 bases and the J gene end by 4 bases; junction bases not matched to a gene: 3. The DNA of the CDR3 is TGCAGTGCTAGAGAGACAGGGATTTACGAGCAGTACTTC. It yields the protein CSARETGIYEQYF.

This clonotype occurred many times. The chain couples TRBV5-1 to TRBJ1-1; TRBD1 matches 8 bases. Germline CDR1 SGHRS, CDR2 YFSETQ. V lost 4 bases and J lost 1; bases outside the gene matches: 9. The CDR3 runs to 16 residues. As DNA, the CDR3 is TGCGCCAGCAGCCGGACAGGGATCGGGGCGAACACTGAAGCTTTCTTT. Translation: CASSRTGIGANTEAFF.

This chain links TRBV5-1 with TRBJ2-2; D is possibly TRBD1 (5 bases). Per the germline V gene, CDR1 is SGHRS and CDR2 is YFSETQ. Trimming pared 0 bases from V and 4 bases from J, leaving 10 bases between. The CDR3 loop spans 15 amino acids. In nucleotides, the CDR3 is TGCGCCAGCAGCTTGGGACAGAGAGGCACCGGGGAGCTGTTTTTT. Residues: CASSLGQRGTGELFF.

This clonotype has a handful of counts. The chain carries TRBV4-2 and TRBJ1-3; D not resolved. The CDR3 contains 12 residues. Germline assignment: CDR1 LGHNA and CDR2 YNFKEQ. Deletions cut 0 bases from V and 5 bases from J, with 2 bases between. DNA of the CDR3: TGTGCCAGCAGCCAAGATAGAAACACCATATATTTT. This encodes CASSQDRNTIYF.

This clonotype was observed a few times. The chain joins TRBV6-2 or TRBV6-3 to TRBJ1-1; D is unclear. The CDR3 is 14 amino acids. Deletions cut 2 bases from V and 3 bases from J, with 10 bases between. Germline CDR1 is MNHEY and CDR2 is SVGEGT. Written as DNA, the CDR3 is TGTGCCAGCAGTTACGTCACCCTGGACACTGAAGCTTTCTTT. Its protein product is CASSYVTLDTEAFF.

J is TRBJ1-5 and V is TRBV20-1; no firm D call. The CDR3 totals 14 residues. With 2 bases removed from V and 3 bases from J, the gap between germline ends came to 11 bases. CDR1 is DFQATT, CDR2 SNEGSKA, per germline (reference sequence). The CDR3 reads CSARFSGHNQPQHF. The DNA for the CDR3 is TGCAGTGCTAGATTCTCGGGCCACAATCAGCCCCAGCATTTT.